Presented here are 15 T cell receptor beta chains from one specimen sequenced in a study of PD-L1 blockade in urothelial cancer. The assay was immunoSEQ multiplex PCR, and TCRdb's table has in-frame clones only and misses some. The profile shows 56,000 or so clones, about 86% of them singletons. The sequenced sample was PBMCs, obtained around atezolizumab (anti-PD-L1) treatment. Receptors originate from a man aged 50-59 years with urothelial cancer.

This clone was seen a single time. This chain joins TRBV5-1 and TRBJ2-7; 11 positions agree with TRBD1. V trimming: 3 bases; J trimming: 3 bases; junction bases outside the gene matches: 5. Germline CDR1 reads SGHRS; CDR2 reads YFSETQ. This CDR3 region has 15 residues. CDR3 sequence: CASSWDRGDDYEQYF. The CDR3 coding sequence is TGCGCCAGCAGCTGGGACAGGGGGGATGACTACGAGCAGTACTTC.

The CDR3 protein is CASTNKAVRGGEAFF. The CDR3, as DNA: TGTGCCAGCACCAATAAGGCAGTGCGAGGAGGAGAAGCTTTCTTT. J is TRBJ1-1 and V is TRBV11-2; D gene unclear. This CDR3 spans 15 amino acids. CDR1 is SGHAT, CDR2 FQNNGV, per germline. V lost 7 bases, J lost 8 bases, and 23 bases lay in between.

The chain is built from TRBV7-9 and TRBJ1-1; D gene ambiguous. This CDR3 has 15 amino acids. Trimming cost V 1 base and J 2 bases, with 11 bases left between them. CDR1 is SEHNR and CDR2 is FQNEAQ in the germline V gene (reference sequence). The CDR3 region is CASSLGGASNTEAFF. For the CDR3, the DNA is TGTGCCAGCAGCTTAGGTGGAGCGTCCAACACTGAAGCTTTCTTT.

The V call is TRBV7-9, the J call TRBJ2-2; 10 nucleotides agree with TRBD2. CDR1 and CDR2 from the germline V gene are SEHNR and FQNEAQ (reference sequence). The V and J ends lost 6 bases and 5 bases, in that order; junction bases with no gene match: 6. This CDR3 has 15 residues. The CDR3 protein is CASRASGSYTGELFF. As DNA, the CDR3 is TGTGCCAGCAGGGCTAGCGGGAGTTATACCGGGGAGCTGTTTTTT.

The V call is TRBV28, the J call TRBJ2-1; D is possibly TRBD2 (6 bases). This CDR3 is built from 14 residues. Germline values: CDR1 MDHEN, CDR2 SYDVKM. Trimming took 3 bases from V and 7 from J, leaving 13 bases between them. The chain's CDR3 is CASSFERDSNEQFF. CDR3 nucleotide sequence: TGTGCCAGCAGTTTTGAAAGGGACTCAAATGAGCAGTTCTTC.

The rearrangement links TRBV6-1 to TRBJ2-5; D ambiguous. Trimming removed 11 bases from V and 1 base from J, with 11 bases in between. This CDR3 is built from 12 residues. Germline CDR1 MNHNS, CDR2 SASEGT. CDR3 amino acids: CAGGGFQETQYF. The CDR3, as DNA: TGTGCCGGTGGTGGCTTCCAAGAGACCCAGTACTTC.

This chain uses TRBV4-1 with TRBJ2-7; 8 bases are a match to TRBD2. Losses at the gene ends were 2 bases for V and 6 bases for J; bases not matched to a gene: 6. Per germline, CDR1 MGHRA and CDR2 YSYEKL. The CDR3 has 14 residues. The CDR3 DNA sequence: TGCGCCAGCAGCCAAAGTCCGGGAGGGGTCGAGCAGTACTTC. It translates to CASSQSPGGVEQYF.

The V gene is TRBV7-9, the J gene TRBJ1-2; D not resolved. V gave up 5 bases and J gave up 8 bases, with 18 bases separating them. CDR1 and CDR2 (germline): SEHNR, FQNEAQ (reference sequence). The CDR3 sequence is 14 residues long. This CDR3 is CASSLQRLADGYTF. The CDR3 nucleotides are TGTGCCAGCAGCCTCCAGAGGCTTGCAGACGGCTACACCTTC.

CDR3 coding DNA: TGTGCCAGCAGACTAGCGGGAACCTACGAGCAGTACTTC. It specifies CASRLAGTYEQYF. The J gene is TRBJ2-7, the V gene TRBV27, with 10 bases matching TRBD2. The germline CDR1 and CDR2 sequences are MNHEY and SMNVEV (reference sequence). V gave up 6 bases and J gave up 2 bases; unmatched junction bases: 1. This CDR3 spans 13 amino acids.

The V call is TRBV13, the J call TRBJ2-7; weak D call: TRBD2 (6 bases). V was clipped by 0 bases and J by 2 bases, with 11 bases between them. The length of the CDR3 is 15 residues. CDR1 and CDR2 from the germline V gene are PRHDT and FYEKMQ (reference sequence). The CDR3 region has the DNA TGTGCCAGCAGCTTAGGGGCGGGGTCCACCTACGAGCAGTACTTC. Translated, it gives CASSLGAGSTYEQYF.

This chain uses TRBV6-1 with TRBJ1-5; maybe TRBD1 (5 bases). The CDR3 covers 13 residues. V was cut by 7 bases and J by 6 bases, with 13 bases left in between. The germline V gene has CDR1 MNHNS and CDR2 SASEGT. CDR3 sequence (DNA): TGTGCCAGCAATTGGGGCGTGGGTCAGCCCCAGCATTTT. As protein: CASNWGVGQPQHF.

This chain connects TRBV7-8 to TRBJ1-1; TRBD1 aligns across 10 bases. The CDR3 consists of 15 residues. V gave up 3 bases and J gave up 3 bases; unmatched junction bases: 4. Germline loops: CDR1 SGHVS, CDR2 FQNEAQ. In DNA form, the CDR3 reads TGTGCCAGCAGCTTGGGACAGGGGCTGGACACTGAAGCTTTCTTT. Its protein product is CASSLGQGLDTEAFF.

This clone was counted a few times. V and J are TRBV28 and TRBJ1-2; D gene ambiguous. CDR1 and CDR2 from the germline V gene are MDHEN and SYDVKM. With 5 bases removed from V and 8 bases from J, the gap between germline ends came to 9 bases. CDR3 size: 11 residues. CDR3 in DNA: TGTGCCAGCAGTGCCTTCGGGGGCTACACCTTC. Translated: CASSAFGGYTF.

The chain links TRBV15 to TRBJ1-5; TRBD1 matches at 8 bases. V dropped 2 bases and J dropped 0; count of bases not matched to a gene: 12. The CDR3 covers 19 residues. The germline CDR1 and CDR2 sequences are LNHNV and YYDKDF (reference sequence). CDR3 sequence reads: CATSRTGTGLLHSNQPQHF. The CDR3, as DNA: TGTGCCACCAGCAGAACCGGGACAGGCCTCCTACATAGCAATCAGCCCCAGCATTTT.

The chain combines TRBV28 with TRBJ2-7; 11 bases are a match to TRBD2. CDR3 size: 14 residues. After removal of 6 bases from V and 3 bases from J, the junction contained 4 bases not matched to a gene. CDR1 is MDHEN, CDR2 SYDVKM, per germline. The CDR3 sequence is CASRLAGEIYEQYF. The CDR3 DNA follows: TGTGCCAGCAGACTAGCGGGAGAAATCTACGAGCAGTACTTC.